The entry below describes one T cell receptor (beta chain). Its specificity is not known. This sample was included in a study of T cell repertoires in cytomegalovirus infection. Study-wide results and limits: Totalled public TCR beta family frequency picked out people who carried CMV plus the relevant HLA.

MiXCR, run by TCRdb on the reads, gives a single entry per CDR3 protein. The sample consists of hundreds of thousands of distinct CDR3 sequences, over 7.5% of them appearing once. Per the germline V gene, CDR1 is SQVTM and CDR2 is ANQGSEA. The CDR3 totals 12 residues. Unmatched junction bases numbered 4, after V lost 5 bases and J lost 6 bases. The TCR was taken from a human donor in good health (CMV status not recorded). Some clones in this sample may be carry-over from other donors' samples. This chain links TRBV29-1 with TRBJ2-7; 10 nucleotides line up with TRBD1. Sequencing was done on a sample of PBMCs. The DNA for the CDR3 is TGCAGCGTTTCCGGGACAGGGGTCGAGCAGTACTTC. It yields the protein CSVSGTGVEQYF.